What follows are 26 T cell receptor beta chains derived from one specimen sequenced in a study of control samples from healthy donors and cancer patients. Repertoires were generated with immunoSEQ multiplex PCR, while TCRdb's copy carries only in-frame clones and drops some. The sample lists around 140,000 clones, 75% to 95% occurring once. The material sequenced was blood. The receptors derive from a man aged 40-49 years in good health.

V and J are TRBV7-3 and TRBJ2-3; perhaps D is TRBD1 or TRBD2 (6 bases each). Germline assignment: CDR1 SGHTA and CDR2 FQGTGA. Deletions cut 1 base from V and 4 bases from J, with 15 bases between. This CDR3 contains 16 residues. CDR3 nucleotide sequence: TGTGCCAGCAGCTTAAAAGGGGGGCGCCTGGCAGATACGCAGTATTTT. This gives the protein CASSLKGGRLADTQYF.

This chain links TRBV30 with TRBJ1-3; 7 nucleotides line up with TRBD1. The junction had 5 bases not matched to a gene; V was cut back by 0 bases and J by 0 bases. Germline CDR1 GTSNPN, CDR2 SVGIG (reference sequence). CDR3 length: 16 amino acids. The CDR3 reads CAWSVQGMSSGNTIYF. CDR3 in DNA: TGTGCCTGGAGTGTACAGGGGATGAGCTCTGGAAACACCATATATTTT.

The chain carries TRBV3-1 (or the pseudogene TRBV3-2) and TRBJ1-1, with 8 bases aligning to TRBD1. The CDR3 has 14 amino acids. CDR1 and CDR2 from the germline V gene are LGHDT and YNNKEL (reference sequence). J was trimmed by 1 base and V by 4 bases; bases with no gene match: 2. The CDR3 region has the DNA TGTGCCAGCAGCCTACAGGGGGGGAACACTGAAGCTTTCTTT. This sequence encodes CASSLQGGNTEAFF.

The chain combines TRBV12-5 with TRBJ1-4; perhaps TRBD1 as D (6 bases). V was shortened by 0 bases and J by 8 bases, with 19 bases between the two germline ends. There are 17 residues in the CDR3. The germline V gene has CDR1 LGHNT and CDR2 FRNRAP. CDR3 residues: CASGLVLGGPGSEKLFF. The CDR3 DNA sequence: TGTGCTAGTGGTTTGGTACTCGGGGGGCCGGGAAGCGAAAAACTGTTTTTT.

The V gene is TRBV15, the J gene TRBJ1-5; D call uncertain. The CDR3 is 11 residues long. The germline V gene encodes CDR1 LNHNV and CDR2 YYDKDF (reference sequence). V gave up 0 bases and J gave up 10 bases, with 4 bases separating them. In nucleotides, the CDR3 is TGTGCCACCAGCAGAGACCCCCCCCAGCATTTT. This gives the protein CATSRDPPQHF.

This clone showed up just once. The gene calls are TRBV7-9 and TRBJ1-1; tentative D call: TRBD1 (6 bases). Germline V gene data show CDR1 as SEHNR and CDR2 as FQNEAQ (reference sequence). Trimming stripped 11 bases from V and 5 bases from J, with 24 bases between. This CDR3 has 15 amino acids. CDR3 sequence reads: CAGMRVKQGGTEAFF. The CDR3 DNA is TGTGCCGGAATGAGGGTCAAACAGGGTGGGACTGAAGCTTTCTTT.

The rearrangement uses TRBV29-1 and TRBJ2-1; 9 bases fit TRBD2. CDR3 length equals 15 residues. CDR1 is SQVTM and CDR2 is ANQGSEA in the germline V gene. Germline trimming cut 4 bases from V and 3 bases from J; bases unmatched to any gene: 7. CDR3 protein: CSVGGERGVYNEQFF. CDR3 coding DNA: TGCAGCGTTGGAGGCGAGCGGGGGGTCTACAATGAGCAGTTCTTC.

Only a few counts were recorded for this clone. This sequence joins TRBV5-1 and TRBJ2-7, with 7 bases fitting TRBD1. The length of the CDR3 is 16 residues. CDR1 SGHRS and CDR2 YFSETQ come from the germline V gene. V was clipped by 4 bases and J by 2 bases; unmatched bases: 12. The CDR3 sequence is CASSVGQNLLTYEQYF. CDR3 DNA: TGCGCCAGCAGCGTGGGACAGAACCTTCTTACCTACGAGCAGTACTTC.

The rearrangement links TRBV6-6 to TRBJ1-6; TRBD1 matches at 7 bases. Per germline, CDR1 MNHNY and CDR2 SVGAGI (reference sequence). CDR3 size: 16 residues. After removal of 6 bases from V and 4 bases from J, the junction contained 9 bases not matched to a gene. CDR3 coding DNA: TGTGCCAGCAGCCGTGGAGGGACAGCGTATAATTCACCCCTCCACTTT. Translated, it gives CASSRGGTAYNSPLHF.

V gene TRBV6-5 combines with J gene TRBJ1-6; 8 bases line up with TRBD1. The germline V gene encodes CDR1 MNHEY and CDR2 SVGAGI. Losses at the gene ends were 6 bases for V and 9 bases for J; bases not matched to a gene: 7. There are 14 residues in the CDR3. This CDR3 reads CASSRRTGSSPLHF. CDR3 DNA sequence: TGTGCCAGCAGCCGGCGGACAGGGTCTTCACCCCTCCACTTT.

Comment on this clone: An end of the junction does not agree with germline; a read error may underlie this. This chain joins TRBV7-7 and TRBJ2-5; 8 nucleotides agree with TRBD1. The V gene's germline CDR1 is SSHAT and CDR2 FNYEAQ (reference sequence). The CDR3 runs 18 residues. Written as DNA, the CDR3 is TGTGCTAGCAGCTCCTCCCCCTCGGGCAGGACAGGGCAGGGCACCCAGTACTTC. As protein: CASSSSPSGRTGQGTQYF.

V is TRBV5-1 and J is TRBJ1-1; TRBD1 agrees at 11 bases. The CDR3 loop spans 17 amino acids. J lost 4 bases, V lost 4 bases, and 12 bases had no gene match. From germline, CDR1 is SGHRS and CDR2 YFSETQ. The CDR3 DNA reads TGCGCCAGCAGCCCAGGACAGGGGGCGATTTCCACCACTGAAGCTTTCTTT. This codes for CASSPGQGAISTTEAFF.

The chain joins TRBV10-3 to TRBJ2-3, with D possibly being TRBD1 or TRBD2 (6 bases each). CDR3 length: 13 residues. Looked up from germline, CDR1 is ENHRY and CDR2 is SYGVKD. V was cut by 6 bases and J by 6 bases, with 13 bases left in between. The CDR3 protein is CAIRDPGADTQYF. The DNA of the CDR3 is TGTGCCATCAGAGACCCGGGGGCGGATACGCAGTATTTT.

CDR3 in DNA: TGTGCCAGCAGCCCTGGACAATACTACGAGCAGTACTTC. Translation: CASSPGQYYEQYF. This chain links TRBV6-6 with TRBJ2-7; D is perhaps TRBD1 (5 bases). CDR1 MNHNY and CDR2 SVGAGI come from the germline V gene (reference sequence). V lost 6 bases and J lost 3, with 12 bases in between. There are 13 residues in the CDR3.

The J gene is TRBJ2-7, the V gene TRBV12-3 or TRBV12-4; D is uncertain. CDR3 length equals 11 residues. The V end lost 3 bases, the J end lost 5 bases, and 5 bases lay between the germline ends. CDR3 in amino acids: CASSLDHEQYF. CDR3 sequence (DNA): TGTGCCAGCAGTTTGGATCACGAGCAGTACTTC.

The chain recombines TRBV21-1 with TRBJ1-1. TRBV21-1 is listed as a pseudogene. CDR3 length: 10 amino acids. The chain's CDR3 is CASSLEEAFF. As DNA, the CDR3 is TGTGCCAGCAGCTTAGAGGAAGCTTTCTTT.

This chain joins TRBV6-4 and TRBJ2-7; D is perhaps TRBD1 (5 bases). There are 18 residues in the CDR3. Trimming took 2 bases from V and 6 from J, leaving 26 bases between them. Germline CDR1 is MRHNA and CDR2 is SNTAGT. This CDR3 reads CASSDLGFTQAFYGEQYF. Here the CDR3 DNA reads TGTGCCAGCAGTGACCTGGGGTTCACACAGGCGTTCTATGGCGAGCAGTACTTC.

This rearrangement joins TRBV12-3 or TRBV12-4 to TRBJ2-7; 10 bases line up with TRBD1. The CDR3 is made up of 13 amino acids. J gave up 3 bases and V 5 bases, and 1 base lay outside the gene matches. The CDR3 protein is CASSRDRGYEQYF. The CDR3 DNA reads TGTGCCAGCAGTCGGGACAGGGGCTACGAGCAGTACTTC.

This chain links TRBV6-5 with TRBJ1-2; D perhaps matches TRBD1 (6 bases). Trimming left V 4 bases short and J 8 bases short, with 23 bases between. The V gene's germline CDR1 is MNHEY and CDR2 SVGAGI. The CDR3 has 16 residues. The CDR3 DNA reads TGTGCCAGCAGTTCCGAAGTACAGGGCTGGATTGACGGCTACACCTTC. The encoded protein is CASSSEVQGWIDGYTF.

The chain uses TRBV7-9 and TRBJ1-6; tentative D call: TRBD1 (5 bases). Trimming shortened V by 5 bases and J by 6 bases, and 11 bases separated the two germline ends. The CDR3 covers 14 residues. Looked up from germline, CDR1 is SEHNR and CDR2 is FQNEAQ (reference sequence). The CDR3 DNA reads as TGTGCCAGCAGCCGCAGGGAAGGTAATTCACCCCTCCACTTT. Encoded protein: CASSRREGNSPLHF.

This clone was counted once. The rearrangement uses TRBV2 and TRBJ1-1; no clear D gene. This CDR3 comprises 13 residues. Per the germline V gene, CDR1 is SNHLY and CDR2 is FYNNEI. Trimming took 2 bases from V and 1 from J, leaving 5 bases between them. The CDR3 nucleotides read TGTGCCAGCAGTGAACCGGGGAACACTGAAGCTTTCTTT. This translates into CASSEPGNTEAFF.

This chain connects TRBV3-1 (or the pseudogene TRBV3-2) to TRBJ1-6; TRBD1 might be the D (6 bases). Trimming took 2 bases from V and 7 from J, leaving 9 bases between them. The germline V gene has CDR1 LGHDT and CDR2 YNNKEL (reference sequence). This CDR3 has 14 amino acids. CDR3 in amino acids: CASSQQGYNSPLHF. CDR3 sequence (DNA): TGTGCCAGCAGCCAACAGGGGTACAATTCACCCCTCCACTTT.

The rearrangement joins TRBV7-9 to TRBJ1-6, with D possibly being TRBD1 (5 bases). V gave up 3 bases and J gave up 13 bases, with 10 bases separating them. The CDR3 length is 12 residues. Germline CDR1 reads SEHNR; CDR2 reads FQNEAQ (reference sequence). CDR3 bases: TGTGCCAGCAGCTTCCCTGGGGGTCCCCTCCACTTT. It translates to CASSFPGGPLHF.

The rearrangement links TRBV5-4 to TRBJ1-2; D not resolved. Germline V gene data show CDR1 as SGHNT and CDR2 as YYREEE (reference sequence). Trimming cost V 0 bases and J 4 bases, with 7 bases left between them. The CDR3 runs to 13 residues. DNA for the CDR3: TGTGCCAGCAGCTTGGATTCAGGCTATGGCTACACCTTC. This translates into CASSLDSGYGYTF.

The CDR3 spells CASSRTGIFYEGYGYTF. CDR3 in DNA: TGTGCCAGCAGTCGGACAGGGATTTTTTACGAGGGCTATGGCTACACCTTC. The gene calls are TRBV6-6 and TRBJ1-2; TRBD1 matches 8 bases. Germline CDR1 MNHNY, CDR2 SVGAGI (reference sequence). The junction had 15 bases not matched to a gene; V was cut back by 5 bases and J by 4 bases. This CDR3 has 17 residues.

The V call is TRBV27, the J call TRBJ1-2; D gene unclear. Trimming stripped 5 bases from V and 4 bases from J, with 17 bases between. The CDR3 spans 15 residues. CDR1 MNHEY and CDR2 SMNVEV come from the germline V gene (reference sequence). The CDR3 DNA sequence: TGTGCCAGCAGTCCATGGGCAGCAGAAAGCTATGGCTACACCTTC. This codes for CASSPWAAESYGYTF.